This is a list of T cell receptor beta chains from one sample in a study of technical replicates of blood from a few donors. Clones were read by immunoSEQ multiplex PCR, and TCRdb kept only the in-frame ones, dropping some. The repertoire holds more than 90,000 clones, with 90% to 95% as singletons. Sequencing input: T cells isolated from PBMCs. The source is a human donor in good health. The CDR3 runs from the conserved cysteine through the conserved F or W. The D gene is left open where the match is weak. Not every row has a clone size; where given, it reads once, few, many or a size class.

-,-,TRBV4-2,TRBJ2-2,TGTGCCAGCAGCCAAGAACGGGAGTGGGCCGGGGAGCTGTTTTTT,CASSQEREWAGELFF
-,few,TRBV9,TRBJ1-5,TGTGCCAGCAGCCCGGGGTTCAGCAATCAGCCCCAGCATTTT,CASSPGFSNQPQHF
TRBD2,-,TRBV19,TRBJ2-5,TGTGCCAGTAGTATCTCAGCGGGAGGAGTAGAGACCCAGTACTTC,CASSISAGGVETQYF
-,-,TRBV7-2,TRBJ2-1,TGTGCCAGCAGCTCCCGGAGCTCCTACAATGAGCAGTTCTTC,CASSSRSSYNEQFF
-,-,TRBV27,TRBJ2-6,TGTGCCAGCAGTTTGAAGTGGAGACAGGAGACACCCTCTGGGGCCAACGTCCTGACTTTC,CASSLKWRQETPSGANVLTF
TRBD2,-,TRBV27,TRBJ2-7,TGTGCCAGCAGTTTCGGGACTAGCGGGAGTGGCAAGTACGAGCAGTACTTC,CASSFGTSGSGKYEQYF
TRBD2,-,TRBV18,TRBJ2-1,TGTGCCAGCTCACCACTAGCGGGACCCAATGAGCAGTTCTTC,CASSPLAGPNEQFF
-,-,TRBV7-2,TRBJ2-7,TGTGCCAGCAGCGTCTCACGGAGCTCCTACGAGCAGTACTTC,CASSVSRSSYEQYF
TRBD2,-,TRBV19,TRBJ2-7,TGTGCCAGTAGTAAGACTAGCACGAGGGAGCAGTACTTC,CASSKTSTREQYF
TRBD1,-,TRBV7-6,TRBJ2-5,TGTGCCAGCAGCTCCCGACAGGGGGGGAAAGAGACCCAGTACTTC,CASSSRQGGKETQYF
TRBD1,once,TRBV30,TRBJ1-1,TGTGCCTGGAGTAGACAGGGGGACGAGGCTTTCTTT,CAWSRQGDEAFF
TRBD2,-,TRBV9,TRBJ2-5,TGTGCCAGCAGCCCTTCTAGCGGGAGATGGCAAGAGACCCAGTACTTC,CASSPSSGRWQETQYF
-,-,TRBV10-3,TRBJ1-4,TGTGCCATCGGCCCAAGTTTCGAAAAACTGTTTTTT,CAIGPSFEKLFF
TRBD1,-,TRBV4-2,TRBJ2-1,TGTGCCAGCAGCCACCCTAGGACAGGGAGCCACAATGAGCAGTTCTTC,CASSHPRTGSHNEQFF
-,-,TRBV2,TRBJ2-1,TGTGCCAGCAGCGACTCATTACAGGGCCTAGGTGAGCAGTTCTTC,CASSDSLQGLGEQFF
-,-,TRBV4-3,TRBJ2-1,TGCGCCAGCAGCCACCTTAGCGGCTCCTACAATGAGCAGTTCTTC,CASSHLSGSYNEQFF
TRBD2,-,TRBV19,TRBJ2-1,TGTGCCAGTAGCCTGGGGACTAGCGGGCCCTACAATGAGCAGTTCTTC,CASSLGTSGPYNEQFF
TRBD1,-,TRBV19,TRBJ1-2,TGTGCCAGTAGTCCCGGGACAGGGGGCTATGGCTACACCTTC,CASSPGTGGYGYTF
-,-,TRBV7-2,TRBJ2-3,TGTGCCAGCACAGCGCGGACAGATACGCAGTATTTT,CASTARTDTQYF
-,-,TRBV5-1,TRBJ2-7,TGCGCCAGCAGCTTGGACGGGATAAGCTCCTACGAGCAGTACTTC,CASSLDGISSYEQYF
-,-,TRBV20-1,TRBJ2-1,TGCAGTGGGGAGAACTACAATGAGCAGTTCTTC,CSGENYNEQFF
-,once,TRBV29-1,TRBJ1-4,TGCAGCGTTGATCTAGCAGGTGAAAAACTGTTTTTT,CSVDLAGEKLFF
TRBD2,-,TRBV27,TRBJ2-7,TGTGCCAGCAGCCCATCGGGGGGAGTCAGGATCTACGAGCAGTACTTC,CASSPSGGVRIYEQYF
TRBD2,-,TRBV4-2,TRBJ2-7,TGTGCCAGCAGCCAAGTGGCGCTAGCGGGAGTTGAGTACGAGCAGTACTTC,CASSQVALAGVEYEQYF
-,-,TRBV14,TRBJ2-1,TGTGCCAGCAGCCCAGGCGATGAGCAGTTCTTC,CASSPGDEQFF
TRBD2,-,TRBV10-2,TRBJ2-7,TGCGCCAGCAGTACTACTAGCGGGAAGGGGAACGAGCAGTACTTC,CASSTTSGKGNEQYF
-,-,TRBV27,TRBJ1-4,TGTGCCAGCCGTTCCGGTGCAACTAATGAAAAACTGTTTTTT,CASRSGATNEKLFF
TRBD2,-,TRBV18,TRBJ2-1,TGTGCCAGCTCCCCAACTAGCGGTTCCTACAATGAGCAGTTCTTC,CASSPTSGSYNEQFF
-,-,TRBV2,TRBJ2-5,TGTGCCAGCAGTTTGGCGGGGCGGGAAGAGACCCAGTACTTC,CASSLAGREETQYF
-,-,TRBV11-3,TRBJ2-1,TGTGCCAGCAGCTATCCCAGGGCGAATGAGCAGTTCTTC,CASSYPRANEQFF
-,-,TRBV19,TRBJ1-1,TGTGCCAGTGGACACAGGGTTAGGACTTTCTTT,CASGHRVRTFF
-,-,TRBV13,TRBJ1-5,TGTGCCAGCAGCTTCGGGGGAGTAGGTCAGCCCCAGCATTTT,CASSFGGVGQPQHF
-,-,TRBV7-8,TRBJ1-2,TGTGCCAGCAGCCTTGAGGGCCAAGGGAACTATGGCTACACCTTC,CASSLEGQGNYGYTF
-,-,TRBV10-1,TRBJ2-3,TGCGCCAGCAGTGAAGTAACTAGCACAGATACGCAGTATTTT,CASSEVTSTDTQYF
-,-,TRBV7-3,TRBJ2-7,TGTGCCAGCAGCTTAGGGGCAGGTAAATACGAGCAGTACTTC,CASSLGAGKYEQYF
TRBD1,-,TRBV29-1,TRBJ1-2,TGCAGCGCTAAAAGACAGGGGGCAGATGGCTACACCTTC,CSAKRQGADGYTF
TRBD1,once,TRBV7-6,TRBJ2-5,TGTGCGGCGGACAGGGGCCCCGAGACCCAGTACTTC,CAADRGPETQYF
-,-,TRBV9,TRBJ1-3,TGTGCCAGCAGCGTGGGCTCTTTGAGCTCTGGAAACACCATATATTTT,CASSVGSLSSGNTIYF
-,-,TRBV7-3,TRBJ1-1,TGTGCCAGCAGCTACAACGGCGGGATGAGCACTGAAGCTTTCTTT,CASSYNGGMSTEAFF
-,-,TRBV11-2,TRBJ2-1,TGTGCCAGCAGCTTAGCGTCTCCCAATGAGCAGTTCTTC,CASSLASPNEQFF
-,-,TRBV7-3,TRBJ1-2,TGTGCCAGCAGCTTAATTTCCAGGGGTCCATATGGCTACACCTTC,CASSLISRGPYGYTF
-,-,TRBV18,TRBJ2-7,TGTGCCAGCTCACCACCGGGAGTGAAACTCTACGAGCAGTACTTC,CASSPPGVKLYEQYF
-,-,TRBV9,TRBJ1-2,TGTGCCAGCAGCGTATCTTCGGTTTATGGCTACACCTTC,CASSVSSVYGYTF
-,-,TRBV27,TRBJ2-2,TGTGCCAGCAGTTTATTAACCGGGGAGCTGTTTTTT,CASSLLTGELFF
TRBD1,-,TRBV28,TRBJ2-7,TGTGCCAGCAGCAGACAGGGGAGAAGCTACGAGCAGTACTTC,CASSRQGRSYEQYF